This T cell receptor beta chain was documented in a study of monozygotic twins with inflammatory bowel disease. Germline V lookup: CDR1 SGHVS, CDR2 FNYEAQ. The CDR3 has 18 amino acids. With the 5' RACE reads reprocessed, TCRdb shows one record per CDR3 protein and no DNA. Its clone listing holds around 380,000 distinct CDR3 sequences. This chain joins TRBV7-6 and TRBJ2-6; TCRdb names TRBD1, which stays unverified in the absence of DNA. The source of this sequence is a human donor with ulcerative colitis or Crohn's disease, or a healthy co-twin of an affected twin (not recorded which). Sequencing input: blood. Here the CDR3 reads CASSFQGMRAAGANVLTF.